The 17 T cell receptor beta chains in this list originate from one sample, sequenced in a study of T cell repertoires in cytomegalovirus infection. MiXCR was run by TCRdb on the reads, yielding one entry per CDR3 protein. There are roughly 920,000 distinct CDR3 sequences in the sample; roughly 31% occur only once, and over 11% lies in the top ten. No antigen has been identified for these receptors. Sequenced here: cultured CD8+ T cells from PBMCs, sampled from culture after CMV antigen stimulation. The origin of the receptors is a human donor in good health (CMV status not recorded). Some clones in this sample may be carry-over from other donors' samples.

The CDR3 nucleotides are TGTGCCAGCAGCTTAAGAGGGTTGCGCTCAAGAACACCCCTCCACTTT. Its protein product is CASSLRGLRSRTPLHF. The chain links TRBV7-6 to TRBJ1-6; D uncertain. Deletions cut 2 bases from V and 11 bases from J, with 19 bases between. The CDR3 has 16 residues. The germline CDR1 and CDR2 sequences are SGHVS and FNYEAQ.

The genes are TRBV7-8 and TRBJ1-2, with D unclear. The V end lost 2 bases, the J end lost 5 bases, and 18 bases lay between the germline ends. Germline CDR1 and CDR2: SGHVS and FQNEAQ. This CDR3 has 16 amino acids. CDR3 region: CASSLRTPGLGYGYTF. CDR3 in DNA: TGTGCCAGCAGCTTACGCACCCCCGGGCTGGGATATGGCTACACCTTC.

The J gene is TRBJ1-6, the V gene TRBV12-3 or TRBV12-4; D unresolved. V lost 1 base and J 0 bases, leaving 10 bases between the germline ends. The CDR3 loop spans 17 amino acids. The chain's CDR3 is CASSLDSARSYNSPLHF. In DNA form, the CDR3 reads TGTGCCAGCAGTTTAGACTCAGCCCGCTCCTATAATTCACCCCTCCACTTT.

In DNA form, the CDR3 reads TGTGCCAGCAGTTACAGATCCATGAACACTGAAGCTTTCTTT. It encodes CASSYRSMNTEAFF. This chain links TRBV6-2 or TRBV6-3 with TRBJ1-1; D gene ambiguous. The V end lost 2 bases, the J end lost 0 bases, and 7 bases lay between the germline ends. The CDR3 sequence is 14 residues long. The germline V gene has CDR1 MNHEY and CDR2 SVGEGT.

A remark on this clonotype: The missing conserved phenylalanine or tryptophan at the end of this CDR3 makes a read error likely. The rearrangement uses TRBV7-2 and TRBJ1-5, with D possibly matching TRBD1 (5 bases). Germline CDR1 is SGHTA and CDR2 is FQGNSA. Trimming left V 5 bases short and J 0 bases short, with 11 bases between. The CDR3 consists of 15 residues. Here the CDR3 reads CASSMRGNSNQPQHL. The CDR3 DNA sequence: TGTGCCAGCAGCATGCGGGGCAATAGCAATCAGCCCCAGCATCTT.

The rearrangement joins TRBV7-6 to TRBJ2-3, with D tentatively TRBD1 or TRBD2 (5 bases each). CDR3 length equals 15 residues. Germline V gives CDR1 SGHVS, CDR2 FNYEAQ. V was pared by 6 bases and J by 0 bases, with 13 bases between. Here the CDR3 reads CASSPGASSTDTQYF. The CDR3 DNA reads TGTGCCAGCAGTCCCGGGGCATCTAGCACAGATACGCAGTATTTT.

This rearrangement joins TRBV27 to TRBJ2-1; D may match TRBD1 or TRBD2 (5 bases each). The CDR3 sequence is 12 residues long. The germline CDR1 and CDR2 sequences are MNHEY and SMNVEV (reference sequence). V was shortened by 7 bases and J by 7 bases, with 11 bases between the two germline ends. This CDR3 reads CASNFGGNEQFF. The CDR3 region has the DNA TGTGCCAGCAATTTTGGGGGAAATGAGCAGTTCTTC.

This clonotype was seen repeatedly, ten times or more. The chain has TRBV7-2 and TRBJ2-5; D perhaps matches TRBD2 (7 bases). The CDR3 extends over 16 amino acids. Per the germline V gene, CDR1 is SGHTA and CDR2 is FQGNSA. V lost 5 bases and J 5 bases, leaving 21 bases between the germline ends. CDR3 nucleotides: TGTGCCAGCAGCGCAAGCAAGGGGGGGGGCCGGGAGACCCAGTACTTC. The encoded protein is CASSASKGGGRETQYF.

The table lists this clonotype with a few counts. This chain joins TRBV6-6 and TRBJ1-2; TRBD1 matches 9 bases. The CDR3 is 20 residues long. Germline-derived CDR1 and CDR2 are MNHNY and SVGAGI (reference sequence). V was pared by 2 bases and J by 0 bases, with 16 bases of the junction left unmatched. The CDR3 DNA reads TGTGCCAGCAGTTACGACCCTTCGGGGGACAGGGAAGGAGCTAACTATGGCTACACCTTC. Amino acid sequence: CASSYDPSGDREGANYGYTF.

This clonotype appeared many times. The chain links TRBV7-3 to TRBJ2-2; D not certain. This CDR3 region has 14 residues. V gave up 1 base and J gave up 2 bases, with 5 bases separating them. Germline CDR1 reads SGHTA; CDR2 reads FQGTGA. The CDR3 is CASSLRLNTGELFF. As DNA, the CDR3 is TGTGCCAGCAGCTTAAGACTTAACACCGGGGAGCTGTTTTTT.

The chain links TRBV25-1 to TRBJ2-5, with D maybe TRBD1 (6 bases). V was cut by 6 bases and J by 8 bases, with 10 bases left in between. CDR3 size: 11 residues. Germline CDR1 is MGHDK and CDR2 is SYGVNS. CDR3 nucleotide sequence: TGTGCCAGCAGATGGACAGATACCCAGTACTTC. As protein: CASRWTDTQYF.

This clonotype turned up a few times. The CDR3 bases are TGTGCCAGCAGCTTGAGGACGGGGGCTTTCTTT. It specifies CASSLRTGAFF. The rearrangement uses TRBV5-5 and TRBJ1-1, with D uncertain. V lost 1 base and J 11 bases, leaving 9 bases between the germline ends. The CDR3 runs to 11 residues. The V gene's germline CDR1 is SGHKS and CDR2 YYEKEE (reference sequence).

The J gene is TRBJ1-1, the V gene TRBV7-6, with D perhaps matching TRBD1 (5 bases). V was pared by 5 bases and J by 4 bases, with 14 bases between. Germline CDR1 is SGHVS and CDR2 is FNYEAQ. CDR3 length: 14 amino acids. The CDR3 DNA is TGTGCCAGCAGCCAAGTCATGGGGGGCACTGAAGCTTTCTTT. Protein product: CASSQVMGGTEAFF.

The chain links TRBV11-1 to TRBJ2-3; D possibly corresponds to TRBD1 (6 bases). The V gene's germline CDR1 is SGHAT and CDR2 FQDESV (reference sequence). The CDR3 spans 15 residues. Trimming cost V 5 bases and J 2 bases, with 14 bases left between them. The DNA of the CDR3 is TGTGCCAGCAGCGCTCCGGGACAACACACAGATACGCAGTATTTT. Protein sequence: CASSAPGQHTDTQYF.

V usage is TRBV2 and J usage is TRBJ2-7; possible D gene TRBD1, 6 bases. Germline V gives CDR1 SNHLY, CDR2 FYNNEI. V lost 8 bases and J 4 bases, leaving 15 bases between the germline ends. The CDR3 has 13 residues. Written as DNA, the CDR3 is TGTGCCAGCCGGTACAGGGTAGAGTACGAGCAGTACTTC. Translation: CASRYRVEYEQYF.

This clonotype was detected only a few times. The chain has TRBV7-9 and TRBJ2-3, with a tentative D call TRBD2 (6 bases). The CDR3 spans 13 residues. Trimming pared 5 bases from V and 6 bases from J, leaving 12 bases between. Germline loops: CDR1 SEHNR, CDR2 FQNEAQ (reference sequence). This chain's CDR3 is CASSGDWTDTQYF. The CDR3 bases are TGTGCCAGCAGCGGGGACTGGACGGATACGCAGTATTTT.

The chain employs TRBV27 and TRBJ2-1; possibly TRBD1 or TRBD2 for D (5 bases each). The CDR3 sequence is 15 residues long. Trimming pared 4 bases from V and 4 bases from J, leaving 14 bases between. Germline CDR1 MNHEY, CDR2 SMNVEV (reference sequence). For the CDR3, the DNA is TGTGCCAGCAGTTCCCTCCGGGACCGATACAATGAGCAGTTCTTC. Amino acid sequence: CASSSLRDRYNEQFF.